Shown below are 19 T cell receptor beta chains from a single sample sequenced in a study of CD8+ T cells in alopecia areata. Sequencing templates came from extracted RNA that was reverse transcribed into cDNA. Using immunoSEQ multiplex PCR, the repertoire was profiled, and TCRdb retains in-frame clones only, with some absent. The sample has fewer than 250,000 clones; 50% to 60% are singletons. The source material was CD4+ T cells sorted from blood, sampled at week 0. The source of these receptors is a human donor with alopecia areata.

The V call is TRBV7-8, the J call TRBJ1-5; D possibly corresponds to TRBD1 (5 bases). Germline CDR1 is SGHVS and CDR2 is FQNEAQ. This CDR3 region has 17 residues. The V end lost 6 bases, the J end lost 6 bases, and 24 bases lay between the germline ends. The chain's CDR3 is CASSPGRGPFRSQPQHF. The CDR3 nucleotides read TGTGCCAGCAGTCCCGGGAGGGGACCTTTTAGAAGTCAGCCCCAGCATTTT.

This clone appeared once. The chain employs TRBV6-1 and TRBJ2-3, with no clear D. The CDR3 length is 14 residues. CDR1 MNHNS and CDR2 SASEGT come from the germline V gene. The V and J ends lost 5 bases and 0 bases respectively, with 9 bases between them. The CDR3 nucleotides are TGTGCCAGCAGTAAGGACGGGAGCACAGATACGCAGTATTTT. Translated, it gives CASSKDGSTDTQYF.

This clone has only a few counts. The V call is TRBV14, the J call TRBJ1-1; D is perhaps TRBD1 (6 bases). The CDR3 runs to 14 residues. CDR1 is SGHDN, CDR2 FVKESK, per germline. The ends were cut back, 0 bases at V and 5 bases at J, with 10 bases in the middle. The CDR3 coding sequence is TGTGCCAGCAGCCAAGATCGGGGGCGGACTGAAGCTTTCTTT. The encoded protein is CASSQDRGRTEAFF.

Note on this clone: Mismatch with germline at one junction end may stem from a read error. The chain joins TRBV2 to TRBJ1-1, with unresolved D. The V gene's germline CDR1 is SNHLY and CDR2 FYNNEI. CDR3 size: 14 residues. Here the CDR3 reads CASREDTPYTEAFF. The CDR3 coding sequence is TGTGCCAGCAGGGAAGACACCCCGTACACTGAAGCTTTCTTT.

The J gene is TRBJ2-3, the V gene TRBV11-2; possible D gene TRBD2, 6 bases. Germline V gene data show CDR1 as SGHAT and CDR2 as FQNNGV. With 6 bases removed from V and 2 bases from J, the gap between germline ends came to 12 bases. There are 14 residues in the CDR3. The CDR3 sequence: CASRVREVTDTQYF. In DNA form, the CDR3 reads TGTGCCAGCAGAGTGAGGGAGGTCACAGATACGCAGTATTTT.

This clone has just a few counts. CDR3 in DNA: TGTGCCAGTACCACATCCGGGACAGCTCCGGGGGGCTACACCTTC. Its protein product is CASTTSGTAPGGYTF. The chain combines TRBV19 with TRBJ1-2, with TRBD1 matching 7 bases. Germline CDR1 is LNHDA and CDR2 is SQIVND (reference sequence). The trim removed 7 bases at V and 8 bases at J, leaving 16 bases unmatched. The CDR3 is made up of 15 amino acids.

The rearrangement joins TRBV28 to TRBJ2-7; 7 bases map to TRBD1. This CDR3 region has 14 residues. J was trimmed by 4 bases and V by 7 bases; bases with no gene match: 10. The germline V gene encodes CDR1 MDHEN and CDR2 SYDVKM. In DNA form, the CDR3 reads TGTGCCAGCACCCTCGAGACAGGGTATTACGAGCAGTACTTC. Protein: CASTLETGYYEQYF.

The chain employs TRBV5-1 and TRBJ2-5, with 11 bases that match TRBD2. Germline assignment: CDR1 SGHRS and CDR2 YFSETQ. J was trimmed by 14 bases and V by 4 bases; bases with no gene match: 13. The CDR3 is 14 residues long. The DNA for the CDR3 is TGCGCCAGCAGCACCGCCCCGGGACTAGCGGTAGATTACTTC. The encoded protein is CASSTAPGLAVDYF.

This clone was detected only a few times. The chain is built from TRBV7-9 and TRBJ1-1; no clear D. The V gene lost 3 bases and the J gene lost 6 bases, with 2 bases spanning the gap. The length of the CDR3 is 10 residues. Germline CDR1 reads SEHNR; CDR2 reads FQNEAQ (reference sequence). CDR3 coding DNA: TGTGCCAGCAGCTTCGCTGAAGCTTTCTTT. This translates into CASSFAEAFF.

This chain uses TRBV4-1 with TRBJ1-5; perhaps TRBD1 as D (5 bases). Trimming removed 6 bases at V and 4 bases at J, with 16 bases between. The V gene's germline CDR1 is MGHRA and CDR2 YSYEKL. The CDR3 runs 15 residues. The CDR3 loop is CASSLIQGRNQPQHF. As DNA, the CDR3 is TGCGCCAGCAGTCTGATCCAGGGAAGGAATCAGCCCCAGCATTTT.

J is TRBJ2-3 and V is TRBV30, with D hard to call. Per germline, CDR1 GTSNPN and CDR2 SVGIG (reference sequence). The CDR3 has 11 amino acids. V gave up 2 bases and J gave up 5 bases, with 5 bases separating them. DNA for the CDR3: TGTGCCTGGAGTTCGGGAGATACGCAGTATTTT. This sequence encodes CAWSSGDTQYF.

The rearrangement uses TRBV7-9 and TRBJ1-5; D is possibly TRBD1 (5 bases). Trimming pared 1 base from V and 5 bases from J, leaving 9 bases between. The germline V gene encodes CDR1 SEHNR and CDR2 FQNEAQ (reference sequence). The CDR3 loop spans 14 amino acids. The CDR3 sequence: CASSLGTPDQPQHF. The CDR3 coding sequence is TGTGCCAGCAGCTTAGGGACACCCGATCAGCCCCAGCATTTT.

The chain uses TRBV30 and TRBJ2-5, with TRBD2 matching over 14 bases. V lost 3 bases, J lost 9 bases, and 9 bases stayed unmatched. The CDR3 runs 15 residues. CDR1 and CDR2 (germline): GTSNPN, SVGIG (reference sequence). DNA of the CDR3: TGTGCCTGGAGGACTAGCGGGAGGGCCCAATGGGCCCAGTACTTC. Translated: CAWRTSGRAQWAQYF. The entire variable domain, with the rest obtained from reference TRBV30 and TRBJ2-5, is as follows: SQTIHQWPATLVQPVGSPLSLECTVEGTSNPNLYWYRQAAGRGLQLLFYSVGIGQISSEVPQNLSASRPQDRQFILSSKKLLLSDSGFYLCAWRTSGRAQWAQYFGPGTRLLVL.

DNA of the CDR3: TGTGCCAGCAGCTCTGGACAGTCTAGCACAGATACGCAGTATTTT. It translates to CASSSGQSSTDTQYF. This sequence joins TRBV7-9 and TRBJ2-3, with D perhaps matching TRBD1 (6 bases). V shed 4 bases and J shed 0 bases, with 11 bases lying between them. This CDR3 contains 15 residues. Germline-derived CDR1 and CDR2 are SEHNR and FQNEAQ (reference sequence).

The chain joins TRBV30 to TRBJ2-7, with unresolved D. The CDR3 consists of 13 residues. V was clipped by 4 bases and J by 5 bases, with 15 bases between them. CDR1 and CDR2 (germline): GTSNPN, SVGIG (reference sequence). The CDR3 region is CAWNREVSHEQYF. The CDR3 bases are TGTGCCTGGAACAGAGAAGTATCCCACGAGCAGTACTTC.

This chain links TRBV5-8 with TRBJ1-2; a weak D match, TRBD1 (6 bases). This CDR3 is built from 14 residues. The V and J ends lost 4 bases and 7 bases respectively, with 17 bases between them. The V gene's germline CDR1 is SGHTS and CDR2 YDEGEE. CDR3 nucleotides: TGTGCCAGCAGCCAGTACCAGGGGCAGAGTGGCTACACCTTC. Its protein is CASSQYQGQSGYTF.

A few counts support this clone. J is TRBJ2-4 and V is TRBV5-1; D is ambiguous. CDR1 and CDR2 (germline): SGHRS, YFSETQ. CDR3 length equals 12 residues. V was trimmed by 0 bases and J by 8 bases, leaving 6 bases between them. This CDR3 is CASSLDRDIQYF. The CDR3 DNA reads as TGCGCCAGCAGCTTGGATAGGGACATTCAGTACTTC.

J is TRBJ2-7 and V is TRBV27, with 12 bases lining up with TRBD1. Losses at the gene ends were 7 bases for V and 5 bases for J; bases not matched to a gene: 9. The CDR3 covers 15 residues. CDR1 and CDR2 (germline): MNHEY, SMNVEV (reference sequence). Here the CDR3 DNA reads TGTGCCAGCACCGATCTGGGACAGGGGGCTGACGAGCAGTACTTC. It encodes CASTDLGQGADEQYF.

This chain joins TRBV12-5 and TRBJ2-1; tentatively, D is TRBD1 (5 bases). In germline, CDR1 is LGHNT, CDR2 FRNRAP. V was cut by 0 bases and J by 1 base, with 10 bases left in between. The CDR3 is 16 residues long. CDR3 residues: CASGLVLQASYNEQFF. CDR3 bases: TGTGCTAGTGGTTTGGTCTTACAGGCGTCCTACAATGAGCAGTTCTTC.